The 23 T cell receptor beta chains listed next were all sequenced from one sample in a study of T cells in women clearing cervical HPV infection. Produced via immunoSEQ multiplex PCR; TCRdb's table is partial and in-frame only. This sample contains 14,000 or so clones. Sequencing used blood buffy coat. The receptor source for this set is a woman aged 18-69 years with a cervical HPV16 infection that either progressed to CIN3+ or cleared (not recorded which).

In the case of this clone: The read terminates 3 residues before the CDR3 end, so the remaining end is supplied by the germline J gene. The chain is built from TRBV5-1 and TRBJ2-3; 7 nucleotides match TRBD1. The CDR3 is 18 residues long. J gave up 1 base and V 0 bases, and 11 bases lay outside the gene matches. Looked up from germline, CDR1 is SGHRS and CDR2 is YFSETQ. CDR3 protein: CASSLATPTGVRTDTQYF. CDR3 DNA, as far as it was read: TGCGCCAGCAGCTTGGCCACCCCCACAGGGGTCCGCACAGATACG.

This CDR3 reads CSASPLAGAYNEQFF. CDR3 DNA (partial): TGCAGTGCTAGCCCTCTAGCGGGGGCATACAATGAG. The rearrangement links TRBV20-1 to TRBJ2-1; 10 nucleotides match TRBD2. From the germline J gene comes the end of the CDR3, since the read stops 3 residues before it. This CDR3 has 15 residues. The V segment lost 3 bases and the J segment 4 bases; nucleotides outside the gene matches: 6. The germline V gene has CDR1 DFQATT and CDR2 SNEGSKA (reference sequence).

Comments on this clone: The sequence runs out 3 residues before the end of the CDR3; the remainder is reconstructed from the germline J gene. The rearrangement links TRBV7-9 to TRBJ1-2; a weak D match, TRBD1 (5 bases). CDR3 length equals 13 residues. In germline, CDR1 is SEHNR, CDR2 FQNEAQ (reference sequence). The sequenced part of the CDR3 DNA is TGTGCCAGCAGCCCTCCGGGGGTGGGGGGC. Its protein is CASSPPGVGG. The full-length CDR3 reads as CASSPPGVGGYTF.

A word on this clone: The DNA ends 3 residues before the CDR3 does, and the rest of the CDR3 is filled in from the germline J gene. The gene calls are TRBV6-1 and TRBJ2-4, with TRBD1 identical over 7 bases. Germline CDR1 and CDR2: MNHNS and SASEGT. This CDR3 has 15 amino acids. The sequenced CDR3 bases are TGTGCCAGCAGTGACGTTGGGACAGTAAACTATGGT. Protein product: CASSDVGTVNYG. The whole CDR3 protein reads CASSDVGTVNYGQYF.

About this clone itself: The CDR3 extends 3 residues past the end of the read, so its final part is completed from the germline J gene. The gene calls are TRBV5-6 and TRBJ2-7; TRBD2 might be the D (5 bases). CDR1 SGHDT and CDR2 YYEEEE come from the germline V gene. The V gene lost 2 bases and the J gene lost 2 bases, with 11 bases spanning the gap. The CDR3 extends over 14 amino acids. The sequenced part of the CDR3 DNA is TGTGCCAGCAGCTTTGGACTCAGGACCTACGAG. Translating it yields CASSFGLRTYE. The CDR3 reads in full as CASSFGLRTYEQYF.

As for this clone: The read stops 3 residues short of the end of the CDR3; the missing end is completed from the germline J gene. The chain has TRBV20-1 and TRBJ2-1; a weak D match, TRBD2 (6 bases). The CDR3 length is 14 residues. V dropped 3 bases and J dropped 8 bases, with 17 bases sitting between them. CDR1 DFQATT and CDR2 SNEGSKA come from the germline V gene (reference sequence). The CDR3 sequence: CSARKGTFVDEQFF. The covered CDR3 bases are TGCAGTGCTAGGAAAGGGACTTTCGTCGATGAG.

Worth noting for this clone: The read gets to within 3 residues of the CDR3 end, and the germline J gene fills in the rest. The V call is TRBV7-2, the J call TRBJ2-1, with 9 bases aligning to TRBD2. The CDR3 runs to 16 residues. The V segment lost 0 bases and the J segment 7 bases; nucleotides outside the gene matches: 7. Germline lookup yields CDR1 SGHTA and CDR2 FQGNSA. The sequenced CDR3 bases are TGTGCCAGCAGCTTAGCGCTTGGCGGGGGGGCGAATGAG. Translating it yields CASSLALGGGANE. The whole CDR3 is CASSLALGGGANEQFF.

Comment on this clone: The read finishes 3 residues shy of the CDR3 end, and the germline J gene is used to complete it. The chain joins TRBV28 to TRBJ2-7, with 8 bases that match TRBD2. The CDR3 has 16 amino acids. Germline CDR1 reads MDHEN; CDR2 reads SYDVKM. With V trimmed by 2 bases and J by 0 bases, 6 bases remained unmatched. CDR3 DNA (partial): TGTGCCAGCAGTTTAAGGGGAGCGGGAGTCTCCTACGAG. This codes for CASSLRGAGVSYE. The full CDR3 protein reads CASSLRGAGVSYEQYF.

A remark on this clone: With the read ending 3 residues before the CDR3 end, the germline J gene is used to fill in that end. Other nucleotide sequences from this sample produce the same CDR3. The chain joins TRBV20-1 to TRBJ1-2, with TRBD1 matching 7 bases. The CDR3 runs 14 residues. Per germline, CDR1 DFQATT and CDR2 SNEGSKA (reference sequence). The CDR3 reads CSARGQGNEAGYTF. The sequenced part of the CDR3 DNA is TGCAGTGCTAGAGGACAGGGAAATGAGGCCGGT.

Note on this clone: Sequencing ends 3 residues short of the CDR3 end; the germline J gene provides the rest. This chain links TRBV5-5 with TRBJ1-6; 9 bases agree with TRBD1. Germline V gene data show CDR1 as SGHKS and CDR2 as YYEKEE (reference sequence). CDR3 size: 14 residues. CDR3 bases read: TGTGCCAGCAGACAAACACCGGGACAGGGTCCC. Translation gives CASRQTPGQGP. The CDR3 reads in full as CASRQTPGQGPLHF. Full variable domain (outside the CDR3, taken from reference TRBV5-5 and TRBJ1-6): DAGVTQSPTHLIKTRGQQVTLRCSPISGHKSVSWYQQVLGQGPQFIFQYYEKEERGRGNFPDRFSARQFPNYSSELNVNALLLGDSALYLCASRQTPGQGPLHFGNGTRLTVT.

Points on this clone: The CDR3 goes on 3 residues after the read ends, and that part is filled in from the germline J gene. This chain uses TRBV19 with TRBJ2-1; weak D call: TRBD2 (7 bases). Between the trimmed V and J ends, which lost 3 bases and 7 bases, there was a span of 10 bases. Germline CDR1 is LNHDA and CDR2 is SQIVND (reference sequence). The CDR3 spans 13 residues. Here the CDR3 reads CASSIAGANEQFF. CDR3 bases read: TGTGCCAGTAGTATCGCGGGGGCTAATGAG.

CDR3 DNA (partial): TGTGCCCAAACCATGCAGTCAAGCACAGATACG. Encoded protein: CAQTMQSSTDT. The whole CDR3 protein is CAQTMQSSTDTAFF. The chain couples TRBV19 to TRBJ1-1; D unclear. The sequenced fragment ends 3 residues before the CDR3 boundary, so the rest is inferred from the germline J gene. This CDR3 contains 14 residues. Germline CDR1 reads LNHDA; CDR2 reads SQIVND (reference sequence).

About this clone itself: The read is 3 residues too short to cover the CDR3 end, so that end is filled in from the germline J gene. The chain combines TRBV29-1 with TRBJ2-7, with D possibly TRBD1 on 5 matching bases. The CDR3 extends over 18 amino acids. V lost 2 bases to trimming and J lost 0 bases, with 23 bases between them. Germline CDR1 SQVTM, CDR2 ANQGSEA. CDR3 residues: CSVESAGRTPRASYEQYF. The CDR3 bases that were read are TGCAGCGTTGAATCGGCAGGGCGAACTCCAAGAGCCTCCTACGAG.

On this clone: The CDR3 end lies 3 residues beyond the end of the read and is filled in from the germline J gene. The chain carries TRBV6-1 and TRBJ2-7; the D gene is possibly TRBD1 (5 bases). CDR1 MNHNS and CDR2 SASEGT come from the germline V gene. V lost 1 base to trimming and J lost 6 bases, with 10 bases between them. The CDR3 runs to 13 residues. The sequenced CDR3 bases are TGTGCCAGCAGTGAAGAGGGGTTGCGCGAG. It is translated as CASSEEGLRE. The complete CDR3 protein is CASSEEGLREQYF.

CDR3 in amino acids: CASSPRGQGIVADTYTF. The covered CDR3 bases are TGTGCCAGCAGCCCCCGCGGACAGGGAATCGTCGCAGATACC. This chain links TRBV7-6 with TRBJ1-2; 8 positions match TRBD1. The CDR3 goes on 3 residues after the read ends, and that part is filled in from the germline J gene. The CDR3 is 17 amino acids. Per germline, CDR1 SGHVS and CDR2 FNYEAQ.

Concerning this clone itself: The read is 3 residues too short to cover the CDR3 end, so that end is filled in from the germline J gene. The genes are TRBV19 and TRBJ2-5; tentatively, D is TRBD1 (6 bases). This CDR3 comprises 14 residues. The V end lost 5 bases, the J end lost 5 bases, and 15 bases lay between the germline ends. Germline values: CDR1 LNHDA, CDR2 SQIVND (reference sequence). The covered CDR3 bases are TGTGCCAGTAGTGTGCAGGGGAGAGGGGAGACC. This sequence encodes CASSVQGRGET. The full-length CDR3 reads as CASSVQGRGETQYF.

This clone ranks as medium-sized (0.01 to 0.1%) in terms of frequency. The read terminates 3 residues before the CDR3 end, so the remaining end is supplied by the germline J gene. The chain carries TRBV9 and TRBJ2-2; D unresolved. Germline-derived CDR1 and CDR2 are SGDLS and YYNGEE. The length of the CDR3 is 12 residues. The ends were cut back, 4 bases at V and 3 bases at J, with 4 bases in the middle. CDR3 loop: CASSLYTGELFF. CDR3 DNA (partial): TGTGCCAGCAGCCTATACACCGGGGAG.

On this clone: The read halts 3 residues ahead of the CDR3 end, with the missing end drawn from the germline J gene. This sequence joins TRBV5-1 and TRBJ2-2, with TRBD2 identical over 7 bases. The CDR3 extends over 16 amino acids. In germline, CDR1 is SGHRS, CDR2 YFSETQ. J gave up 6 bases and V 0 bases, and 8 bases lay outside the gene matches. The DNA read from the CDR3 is TGCGCCAGCAGCTTGGCCGTCCCGGGGAGGGCCGGGGAG. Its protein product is CASSLAVPGRAGE. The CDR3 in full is CASSLAVPGRAGELFF.

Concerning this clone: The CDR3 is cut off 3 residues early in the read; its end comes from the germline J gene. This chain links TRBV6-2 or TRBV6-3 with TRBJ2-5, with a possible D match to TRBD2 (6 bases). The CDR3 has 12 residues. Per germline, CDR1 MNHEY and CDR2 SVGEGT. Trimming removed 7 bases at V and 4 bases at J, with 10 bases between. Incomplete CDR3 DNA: TGTGCCAGCATGGCGGGGAGAGAGACC. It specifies CASMAGRET. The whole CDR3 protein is CASMAGRETQYF.

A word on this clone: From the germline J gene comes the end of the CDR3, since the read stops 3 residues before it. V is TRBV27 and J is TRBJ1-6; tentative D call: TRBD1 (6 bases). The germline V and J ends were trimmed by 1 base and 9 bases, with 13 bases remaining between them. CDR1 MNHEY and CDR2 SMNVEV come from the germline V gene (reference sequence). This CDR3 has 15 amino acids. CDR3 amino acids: CASSLYPQGGSPLHF. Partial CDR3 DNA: TGTGCCAGCAGTTTATACCCACAGGGAGGTTCACCC.

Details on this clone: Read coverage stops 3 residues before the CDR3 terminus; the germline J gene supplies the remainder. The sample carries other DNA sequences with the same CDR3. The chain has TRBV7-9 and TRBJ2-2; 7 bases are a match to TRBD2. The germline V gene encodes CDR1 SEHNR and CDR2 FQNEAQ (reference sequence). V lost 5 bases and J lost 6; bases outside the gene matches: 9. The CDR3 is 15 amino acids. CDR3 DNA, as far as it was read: TGTGCCAGCAGCCCAAGCGGGGCGTACTCCGGGGAG. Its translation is CASSPSGAYSGE. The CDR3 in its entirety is CASSPSGAYSGELFF.

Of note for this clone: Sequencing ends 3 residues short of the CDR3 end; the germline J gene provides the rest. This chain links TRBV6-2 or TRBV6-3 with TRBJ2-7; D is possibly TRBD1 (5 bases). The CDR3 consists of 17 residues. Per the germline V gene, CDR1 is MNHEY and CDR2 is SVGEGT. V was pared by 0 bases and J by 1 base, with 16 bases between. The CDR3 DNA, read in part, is TGTGCCAGCAGTTACTCTTTTGACAGCCCCGGGTCCTACGAG. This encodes CASSYSFDSPGSYE. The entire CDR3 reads CASSYSFDSPGSYEQYF.

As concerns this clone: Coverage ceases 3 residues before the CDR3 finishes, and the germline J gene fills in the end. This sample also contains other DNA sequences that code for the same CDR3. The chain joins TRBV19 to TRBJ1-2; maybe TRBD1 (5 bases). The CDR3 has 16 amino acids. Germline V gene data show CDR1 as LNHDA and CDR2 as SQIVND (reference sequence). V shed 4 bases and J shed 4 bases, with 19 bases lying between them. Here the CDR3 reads CASSTLGVLDSYGYTF. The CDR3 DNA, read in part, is TGTGCCAGTAGTACTCTAGGGGTTCTGGATAGCTATGGC. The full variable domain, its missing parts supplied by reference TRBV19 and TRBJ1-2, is DGGITQSPKYLFRKEGQNVTLSCEQNLNHDAMYWYRQDPGQGLRLIYYSQIVNDFQKGDIAEGYSVSREKKESFPLTVTSAQKNPTAFYLCASSTLGVLDSYGYTFGSGTRLTVV.